This TCR beta chain was captured in a study of blood T cell repertoires in COVID-19. The assay was immunoSEQ multiplex PCR, and TCRdb's table has in-frame clones only and misses some. The table has some 170,000 clones, roughly 83% seen once; the top ten hold about a tenth. This clone was observed once. Germline V gene lookup returns CDR1 LNHDA and CDR2 SQIVND (reference sequence). Trimming cost V 8 bases and J 4 bases; bases outside gene matches: 8. The CDR3 is 15 residues long. The material sequenced was peripheral blood. This clonotype was sampled from an elderly woman with active or convalescent COVID-19. The chain employs TRBV19 and TRBJ2-2, with TRBD2 matching 9 bases. This CDR3 reads CASRRGGRGTGELFF. In nucleotides, the CDR3 is TGTGCCAGTCGGCGGGGGGGCCGGGGCACCGGGGAGCTGTTTTTT.